Listed below are T cell receptor beta chains from one sample, sequenced in a study of cytomegalovirus exposure and HLA in healthy donors. TCRdb keeps only in-frame clones here, not all; method: immunoSEQ multiplex PCR. Of 250,000 to 350,000 clones listed, around 86% are singletons. Sample: PBMCs. These receptors came from a middle-aged man in good health and CMV-seropositive. The CDR3 runs from the conserved cysteine through the conserved F or W. A D gene is named only where the DNA matches it firmly. Expanded clones are given a class, and other clones once, few, many or no size at all.

j_call d_call cdr3_length clone_size v_call cdr3_aa cdr3_nt
TRBJ2-1 - 16 - TRBV2 CASRETEPWVFNEQFF TGTGCCAGCAGAGAGACAGAGCCCTGGGTTTTCAATGAGCAGTTCTTC
TRBJ1-2 - 12 - TRBV7-3 CASSLEGEGYTF TGTGCCAGCAGCTTAGAGGGGGAAGGCTACACCTTC
TRBJ2-4 - 16 - TRBV2 CASGPRVREAKNIQYF TGTGCCAGCGGTCCCCGGGTCCGGGAGGCCAAAAACATTCAGTACTTC
TRBJ2-7 - 16 - TRBV23-1 CASPPKVMGIMYEQYF TGCGCCAGCCCTCCAAAGGTAATGGGCATCATGTACGAGCAGTACTTC
TRBJ1-1 - 15 - TRBV4-3 CASSQEGGMNTEAFF TGCGCCAGCAGCCAAGAAGGAGGCATGAACACTGAAGCTTTCTTT
TRBJ1-1 - 14 many TRBV5-1 CASSSDPGIAEAFF TGCGCCAGCAGCTCCGACCCAGGGATCGCTGAAGCTTTCTTT
TRBJ2-3 - 18 - TRBV6-7 CASSYVMGRPRPTDTQYF TGTGCCAGCAGTTACGTGATGGGGCGGCCCCGACCCACAGATACGCAGTATTTT
TRBJ2-2 - 14 - TRBV4-1 CASSQIQGSGELFF TGCGCCAGCAGCCAGATACAGGGTTCCGGGGAGCTGTTTTTT
TRBJ2-7 - 11 - TRBV29-1 CSVLQSYEQYF TGCAGCGTTCTACAGTCGTACGAGCAGTACTTC
TRBJ1-1 - 12 - TRBV5-6 CASSPGVGVAFF TGTGCCAGCAGCCCTGGGGTAGGGGTAGCTTTCTTT
TRBJ2-3 - 15 - TRBV27 CASSLSVRPGDTQYF TGTGCCAGCAGTTTATCGGTGAGACCGGGAGATACGCAGTATTTT
TRBJ2-7 - 14 - TRBV6-5 CASSSGDRTYEQYF TGTGCCAGCAGTTCAGGTGACAGAACCTACGAGCAGTACTTC
TRBJ2-5 - 12 - TRBV18 CASSPEQETQYF TGTGCCAGCTCACCAGAGCAAGAGACCCAGTACTTC
TRBJ1-5 - 15 few TRBV28 CASSLPRGSNQPQHF TGTGCCAGCAGTTTACCCAGGGGCAGCAATCAGCCCCAGCATTTT
TRBJ2-7 - 19 - TRBV27 CAGIDRDRTYSGSWGEQYF TGTGCCGGAATAGACCGGGACAGGACATATAGCGGGAGCTGGGGCGAGCAGTACTTC
TRBJ2-4 - 17 - TRBV29-1 CSVAHVQTTLAKNIQYF TGCAGCGTCGCCCACGTACAGACCACACTAGCCAAAAACATTCAGTACTTC
TRBJ1-3 TRBD1 16 - TRBV7-9 CASSRGDRGLGNTIYF TGTGCCAGCAGCAGAGGGGACAGGGGGCTTGGAAACACCATATATTTT
TRBJ1-2 - 13 - TRBV28 CASSPRTNYGYTF TGTGCCAGCAGCCCCAGAACTAACTATGGCTACACCTTC
TRBJ2-7 TRBD1 13 - TRBV5-4 CASSRTGVYEQYF TGTGCCAGCAGCCGGACAGGGGTCTACGAGCAGTACTTC
TRBJ2-7 - 14 - TRBV7-8 CASSLGGAPYEQYF TGTGCCAGCAGCCTGGGGGGGGCTCCCTACGAGCAGTACTTC
TRBJ2-3 - 17 - TRBV7-3 CASSPNRVARGTDTQYF TGTGCCAGCAGCCCGAACAGGGTGGCCAGAGGCACAGATACGCAGTATTTT
TRBJ2-7 TRBD1 14 - TRBV6-1 CASSVRTGPYEQYF TGTGCCAGCAGTGTTCGGACAGGGCCATACGAGCAGTACTTC
TRBJ2-1 TRBD1 15 - TRBV5-5 CASSLDGDSYNEQFF TGTGCCAGCAGCTTGGATGGGGACAGCTACAATGAGCAGTTCTTC
TRBJ1-2 - 15 - TRBV18 CASSPSQALNYGYTF TGTGCCAGCTCACCATCACAGGCGCTTAACTATGGCTACACCTTC
TRBJ2-7 TRBD2 15 - TRBV14 CASSQVRGSLYEQYF TGTGCCAGCAGCCAAGTCCGCGGGAGTCTCTACGAGCAGTACTTC
TRBJ2-3 - 16 - TRBV11-2 CASSLVVASSTDTQYF TGTGCCAGCAGCTTAGTGGTAGCTTCTAGCACAGATACGCAGTATTTT
TRBJ2-1 TRBD2 15 - TRBV7-3 CASSFASGSYNEQFF TGTGCCAGCAGCTTCGCTAGCGGGAGTTACAATGAGCAGTTCTTC
TRBJ2-3 - 17 - TRBV6-1 CASSGRLAGPVFNTQYF TGTGCCAGCAGTGGCAGACTTGCGGGACCGGTTTTCAATACGCAGTATTTT
TRBJ2-7 TRBD1 17 - TRBV28 CASSPRGEGQGPYEQYF TGTGCCAGCAGTCCCCGGGGGGAGGGACAGGGCCCCTACGAGCAGTACTTC
TRBJ2-7 TRBD2 15 - TRBV25-1 CASSDPSLARYEQYF TGTGCCAGCAGTGACCCTTCACTAGCGAGGTACGAGCAGTACTTC